The present T cell receptor beta chain was sequenced within a study of HIV-infected patients and healthy controls. Whole blood was used without fractionation, so all unsorted peripheral T cells were included. With respect to this clonotype: Antigen: not known. This may be a read error: a much more frequent sequence differs by one nucleotide.

The study's findings and limits: No HLA typing of donors was done in this study. Only sixteen HIV-infected individuals were processed, a major limit on how widely findings apply.

cDNA was made from roughly 500 ng RNA using alpha and beta constant primers. Each of the alpha and beta chains got its own library through chain-specific third strand synthesis with indices. A 5' RACE adapter with a random hexamer and the SP2 primer site was joined to cDNA. A short first PCR added P5 and P7 adapter elements and a second index. Each CDR3 protein is one row after TCRdb ran MiXCR on the 5' RACE reads. The sample yields about 10,000 distinct CDR3 sequences, around 8% seen once. The V end lost 5 bases, the J end lost 5 bases, and 15 bases lay between the germline ends. Per the germline V gene, CDR1 is SGHTA and CDR2 is FQGNSA. The CDR3 sequence is 15 residues long.

V is TRBV7-2 and J is TRBJ1-4; no reliable D call. The specimen was blood. The sequence was obtained from an adult in good health. The CDR3 is CASSRPRNTNEKLFF. Here the CDR3 DNA reads TGTGCCAGCAGCCGTCCAAGGAACACGAATGAAAAACTGTTTTTT.